This T cell receptor beta chain comes out of a study of human T cells and chemical hapten exposure. Whole-study findings and limits: DPC sensitization did not alter TCRs above 1 in 1000 frequency.

Time point reported: patch test 1, 2 weeks after DPC sensitization. Documented treatment: therapeutic diphenylcyclopropenone sensitization with weekly scalp DPC. Ahead of applying each patch test, blood was sampled. In the source study's methods: Ranging from roughly 20,000 to 750,000, TCR counts per sample had a median value of about 96,000. TCRdb processed the RACE reads anew with MiXCR; each CDR3 protein has one entry. In this record, the V and J calls reflect TCRdb's handling and not the investigators' own analysis. The sample holds 180,000 or so distinct CDR3 sequences, about 14% seen once. CDR1 is SGHDN, CDR2 FVKESK, per germline. The CDR3 covers 15 residues. Germline trimming cut 5 bases from V and 6 bases from J; bases unmatched to any gene: 10. This clonotype was counted a few times. Its antigen is unknown.

This sequence was found in a woman under 40 with alopecia areata. Some clones in this sample may be carry-over from other donors' samples. This sequence joins TRBV14 and TRBJ2-1, with 7 bases that match TRBD1. This specimen consisted of whole blood, obtained in connection with sensitization to the hapten diphenylcyclopropenone (DPC). The CDR3 loop is CASSEMTGYPNEQFF. The CDR3 region has the DNA TGTGCCAGCAGCGAAATGACAGGGTACCCCAATGAGCAGTTCTTC.